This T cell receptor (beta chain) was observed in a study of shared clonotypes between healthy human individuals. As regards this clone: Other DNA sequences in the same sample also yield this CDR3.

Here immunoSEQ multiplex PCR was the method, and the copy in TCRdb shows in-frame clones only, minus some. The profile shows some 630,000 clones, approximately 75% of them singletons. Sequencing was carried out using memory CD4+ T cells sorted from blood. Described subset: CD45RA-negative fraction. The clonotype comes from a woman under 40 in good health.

The CDR3, as DNA: TGTGCCAGCAGCTTGGACCAAAACAATCAGCCCCAGCATTTT. This encodes CASSLDQNNQPQHF. This chain joins TRBV5-4 and TRBJ1-5; D gene unclear. Trimming stripped 0 bases from V and 3 bases from J, with 7 bases between. The CDR3 totals 14 residues. Per germline, CDR1 SGHNT and CDR2 YYREEE (reference sequence).